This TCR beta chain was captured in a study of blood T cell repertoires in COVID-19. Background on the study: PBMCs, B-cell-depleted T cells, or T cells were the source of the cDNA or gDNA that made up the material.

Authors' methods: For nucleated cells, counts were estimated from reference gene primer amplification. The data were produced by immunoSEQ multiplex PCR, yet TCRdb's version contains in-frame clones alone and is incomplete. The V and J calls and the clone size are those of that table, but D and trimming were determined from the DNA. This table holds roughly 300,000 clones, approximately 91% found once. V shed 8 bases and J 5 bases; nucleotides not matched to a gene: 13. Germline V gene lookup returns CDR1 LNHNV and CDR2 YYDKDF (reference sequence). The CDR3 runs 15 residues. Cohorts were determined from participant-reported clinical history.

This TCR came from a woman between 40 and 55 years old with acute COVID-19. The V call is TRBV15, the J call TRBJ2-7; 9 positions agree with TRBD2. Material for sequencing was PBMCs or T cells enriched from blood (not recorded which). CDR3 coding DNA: TGTGCCACCTCCCTTTCGGGACTAGCAGGGCACGAGCAGTACTTC. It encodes CATSLSGLAGHEQYF.